One sample yielded the 29 T cell receptor beta chains listed below, sequenced in a study of cytomegalovirus exposure and HLA in healthy donors. PCR used 60 Vbeta primers and 13 Jbeta primers. The data were produced by immunoSEQ multiplex PCR, yet TCRdb's version contains in-frame clones alone and is incomplete. Of 130,000 to 150,000 clones detected, 75% to 85% appear once; the ten largest clones hold around 4.1%. Sequencing used PBMCs. The receptors derive from a man between 35 and 55 years old in good health and CMV-seronegative.

The V and J genes are TRBV12-5 and TRBJ2-7; perhaps TRBD2 as D (5 bases). The CDR3 consists of 15 residues. CDR1 and CDR2 from the germline V gene are LGHNT and FRNRAP. Trimming took 1 base from V and 5 from J, leaving 15 bases between them. Here the CDR3 DNA reads TGTGCTAGTGGTTTGGATGAGGGTGAAGGCGACGAGCAGTACTTC. This codes for CASGLDEGEGDEQYF.

The chain recombines TRBV7-6 with TRBJ2-5, with TRBD2 matching 10 bases. The CDR3 extends over 16 amino acids. J lost 5 bases, V lost 1 base, and 7 bases had no gene match. Germline V CDR1 and CDR2: SGHVS, FNYEAQ. The CDR3: CASSLEQRGGGETQYF. CDR3 DNA sequence: TGTGCCAGCAGCTTAGAGCAGCGGGGGGGCGGGGAGACCCAGTACTTC.

The rearrangement uses TRBV19 and TRBJ1-1; 10 bases agree with TRBD1. The CDR3 covers 16 residues. Germline CDR1 LNHDA, CDR2 SQIVND (reference sequence). The trim removed 4 bases at V and 6 bases at J, leaving 11 bases unmatched. The CDR3 spells CASSKGIGTGVAEAFF. In nucleotides, the CDR3 is TGTGCCAGTAGTAAAGGAATAGGGACAGGGGTGGCTGAAGCTTTCTTT.

In the case of this clone: The junction and the germline gene differ at one end; a read error may be behind it. Within the sample, other DNA sequences also encode this same CDR3. V gene TRBV7-2 combines with J gene TRBJ1-6, with 7 bases fitting TRBD1. Looked up from germline, CDR1 is SGHTA and CDR2 is FQGNSA. The CDR3 sequence is 15 residues long. The DNA of the CDR3 is TGTGCCAGCAGCTGGGGGGACAGAAATAATTCCCCCCTCCACTTT. Its translation is CASSWGDRNNSPLHF.

This clone was counted once. CDR3 protein: CASSPGGSMDTQYF. The CDR3 nucleotides read TGCGCCAGCAGTCCAGGGGGATCTATGGATACGCAGTATTTT. The chain joins TRBV10-1 to TRBJ2-3; 7 bases fit TRBD1. Trimming at V came to 5 bases and at J to 6 bases, leaving 8 bases not matched to a gene. The CDR3 extends over 14 amino acids. CDR1 and CDR2 (germline): WNHNN, SYGVQD (reference sequence).

This rearrangement joins TRBV4-3 to TRBJ1-4, with D uncertain. CDR3 length equals 15 residues. The V end was cut by 0 bases, the J end by 2 bases, with 7 bases between. Germline V gene lookup returns CDR1 LGHNA and CDR2 YSLEER. The CDR3 DNA follows: TGCGCCAGCAGCCAAGATTTCAGGACTAATGAAAAACTGTTTTTT. Protein product: CASSQDFRTNEKLFF.

J is TRBJ2-7 and V is TRBV5-1, with a tentative D call TRBD1 (5 bases). V gave up 0 bases and J gave up 7 bases, with 14 bases separating them. CDR3 length: 14 amino acids. The germline V gene encodes CDR1 SGHRS and CDR2 YFSETQ. The CDR3 nucleotides read TGCGCCAGCAGCTTGGGACAGTATAGTGGAGAGCAGTACTTC. Its protein product is CASSLGQYSGEQYF.

The chain combines TRBV29-1 with TRBJ1-4; D perhaps matches TRBD1 (6 bases). V lost 4 bases and J 2 bases, leaving 29 bases between the germline ends. The CDR3 is made up of 20 amino acids. Per germline, CDR1 SQVTM and CDR2 ANQGSEA. CDR3 DNA: TGCAGCGTTGGGGGGTTGGGTTTACAGGGAGACCCCTTCACTAATGAAAAACTGTTTTTT. It specifies CSVGGLGLQGDPFTNEKLFF.

This chain connects TRBV19 to TRBJ2-1; tentatively, D is TRBD1 (5 bases). This CDR3 has 13 amino acids. Trimming took 4 bases from V and 4 from J, leaving 8 bases between them. Germline CDR1 LNHDA, CDR2 SQIVND (reference sequence). The CDR3 coding sequence is TGTGCCAGTAGTACAGGGATATACAATGAGCAGTTCTTC. Its translation: CASSTGIYNEQFF.

The chain is built from TRBV19 and TRBJ2-1; D is unresolved. Trimming took off 1 base at V and 0 bases at J, with 4 bases between the two ends. CDR3 length equals 14 residues. From germline, CDR1 is LNHDA and CDR2 SQIVND (reference sequence). The CDR3 protein is CASSIGPSYNEQFF. The CDR3 DNA follows: TGTGCCAGTAGTATAGGGCCCTCCTACAATGAGCAGTTCTTC. Complete variable domain (other parts from reference TRBV19 and TRBJ2-1): DGGITQSPKYLFRKEGQNVTLSCEQNLNHDAMYWYRQDPGQGLRLIYYSQIVNDFQKGDIAEGYSVSREKKESFPLTVTSAQKNPTAFYLCASSIGPSYNEQFFGPGTRLTVL.

V is TRBV4-1 and J is TRBJ1-1, with a weak D call TRBD1 (5 bases). From germline, CDR1 is MGHRA and CDR2 YSYEKL. CDR3 length: 13 amino acids. V was shortened by 0 bases and J by 7 bases, with 9 bases between the two germline ends. CDR3 sequence reads: CASSQDGAVEAFF. The CDR3 DNA is TGCGCCAGCAGCCAAGATGGGGCTGTTGAAGCTTTCTTT.

This clone was observed once. The rearrangement links TRBV6-1 to TRBJ2-1; D call uncertain. Trimming took off 6 bases at V and 1 base at J, with 7 bases between the two ends. The CDR3 is made up of 13 amino acids. Looked up from germline, CDR1 is MNHNS and CDR2 is SASEGT. The CDR3 DNA is TGTGCCAGCAGCGCACTATCCTACAATGAGCAGTTCTTC. Translating gives CASSALSYNEQFF.

The chain carries TRBV5-1 and TRBJ2-6; D may be TRBD2 (5 bases). V gave up 4 bases and J gave up 0 bases, with 8 bases separating them. Germline V gene data show CDR1 as SGHRS and CDR2 as YFSETQ. The CDR3 has 15 amino acids. The CDR3 loop is CASSVTSSGANVLTF. CDR3 sequence (DNA): TGCGCCAGCAGCGTCACTAGCTCTGGGGCCAACGTCCTGACTTTC.

The chain employs TRBV4-2 and TRBJ1-2; TRBD1 might be the D (5 bases). The CDR3 runs 15 residues. Trimming took 0 bases from V and 6 from J, leaving 14 bases between them. The germline CDR1 and CDR2 sequences are LGHNA and YNFKEQ. The CDR3 coding sequence is TGTGCCAGCAGCCAAGATACGGGCAGGGAAGATGGCTACACCTTC. This translates into CASSQDTGREDGYTF.

This chain connects TRBV6-1 to TRBJ2-7; 7 nucleotides line up with TRBD2. In germline, CDR1 is MNHNS, CDR2 SASEGT. The CDR3 spans 17 residues. J gave up 1 base and V 1 base, and 10 bases lay outside the gene matches. DNA of the CDR3: TGTGCCAGCAGTGAAGGTCGGGGGGTCGGGGGTTCCTACGAGCAGTACTTC. It specifies CASSEGRGVGGSYEQYF.

J is TRBJ1-1 and V is TRBV10-3, with D perhaps matching TRBD1 (5 bases). The CDR3 contains 14 residues. Trimming removed 4 bases at V and 5 bases at J, with 14 bases between. CDR1 and CDR2 (germline): ENHRY, SYGVKD. CDR3 sequence reads: CAISARGVETEAFF. The CDR3 DNA reads as TGTGCCATCAGTGCGCGGGGGGTAGAGACTGAAGCTTTCTTT.

The chain carries TRBV2 and TRBJ2-7; D gene uncertain. Trimming shortened V by 3 bases and J by 3 bases, and 15 bases separated the two germline ends. This CDR3 is built from 15 residues. Germline CDR1 SNHLY, CDR2 FYNNEI. The CDR3 reads CASSDWAGPYYEQYF. For the CDR3, the DNA is TGTGCCAGCAGTGACTGGGCCGGTCCGTACTACGAGCAGTACTTC.

The V call is TRBV7-6, the J call TRBJ2-5, with 7 bases aligning to TRBD1. The V gene's germline CDR1 is SGHVS and CDR2 FNYEAQ. This CDR3 comprises 14 residues. V was pared by 0 bases and J by 5 bases, with 3 bases of the junction left unmatched. This CDR3 is CASSLAHRGETQYF. The CDR3, as DNA: TGTGCCAGCAGCTTAGCGCACAGGGGTGAGACCCAGTACTTC.

CDR3: CASSYGDGATEAFF. Here the CDR3 DNA reads TGCGCCAGCAGCTACGGAGACGGAGCCACTGAAGCTTTCTTT. The rearrangement joins TRBV5-1 to TRBJ1-1, with D hard to call. This CDR3 comprises 14 residues. V lost 3 bases to trimming and J lost 4 bases, with 13 bases between them. Germline loops: CDR1 SGHRS, CDR2 YFSETQ.

The CDR3, as DNA: TGCGCCAGCAGCCAAGTGGTAGTTTACGAGCAGTACTTC. It yields the protein CASSQVVVYEQYF. The gene calls are TRBV4-1 and TRBJ2-7; no firm D call. The CDR3 spans 13 residues. V lost 1 base to trimming and J lost 4 bases, with 8 bases between them. Germline values: CDR1 MGHRA, CDR2 YSYEKL.

The rearrangement uses TRBV10-2 and TRBJ2-5; a weak D match, TRBD2 (5 bases). The DNA end favors TRBJ2-7, so the J call may be wrong. This CDR3 region has 14 residues. Germline assignment: CDR1 WSHSY and CDR2 SAAADI. CDR3 protein: CASSVVGRVYEQYF. The CDR3, as DNA: TGCGCCAGCAGTGTCGTAGGGCGGGTCTACGAGCAGTACTTC.

This clone was seen a single time. The chain uses TRBV6-4 and TRBJ2-1; TRBD1 matches at 8 bases. CDR1 MRHNA and CDR2 SNTAGT come from the germline V gene. The V and J ends lost 0 bases and 5 bases, in that order; junction bases with no gene match: 3. This CDR3 region has 15 residues. This CDR3 is CASSDSGQGHNEQFF. CDR3 DNA: TGTGCCAGCAGTGACTCCGGACAGGGCCACAATGAGCAGTTCTTC.

The chain employs TRBV27 and TRBJ1-2, with a weak D call TRBD1 (6 bases). CDR1 MNHEY and CDR2 SMNVEV come from the germline V gene (reference sequence). The V and J ends lost 6 bases and 8 bases respectively, with 16 bases between them. The CDR3 runs 13 residues. CDR3 sequence reads: CASSDPQGEGYTF. The CDR3 nucleotides are TGTGCCAGCAGCGACCCACAGGGTGAAGGCTACACCTTC.

The gene calls are TRBV5-1 and TRBJ2-1; 8 positions match TRBD1. In germline, CDR1 is SGHRS, CDR2 YFSETQ. CDR3 size: 13 residues. Trimming removed 4 bases from V and 6 bases from J; junction bases left unmatched: 3. This CDR3 is CASSPGQANEQFF. The CDR3 DNA sequence: TGCGCCAGCAGCCCGGGACAGGCCAATGAGCAGTTCTTC.

This clone appeared a single time. The chain links TRBV9 to TRBJ2-7, with 8 bases lining up with TRBD2. In germline, CDR1 is SGDLS, CDR2 YYNGEE. J gave up 0 bases and V 3 bases, and 8 bases lay outside the gene matches. The CDR3 consists of 16 residues. The chain's CDR3 is CASSAGGGGRSYEQYF. The CDR3 coding sequence is TGTGCCAGCAGCGCCGGGGGCGGGGGGCGCTCCTACGAGCAGTACTTC.

This chain joins TRBV5-1 and TRBJ2-1, with 11 bases aligning to TRBD2. CDR1 and CDR2 from the germline V gene are SGHRS and YFSETQ. The CDR3 runs to 15 residues. V dropped 1 base and J dropped 9; count of bases not matched to a gene: 6. The CDR3, as DNA: TGCGCCAGCAGCTTGACTAGCGGGGGTTTCGGTGAGCAGTTCTTC. Residues: CASSLTSGGFGEQFF.

The chain has TRBV5-1 and TRBJ2-1; 11 positions match TRBD2. Germline values: CDR1 SGHRS, CDR2 YFSETQ. This CDR3 region has 17 residues. The J segment lost 7 bases and the V segment lost 0 bases, leaving 9 bases of the junction unmatched. The CDR3 DNA sequence: TGCGCCAGCAGCTTGGCCTCTGTTAGCGGGGGGGCAAATGAGCAGTTCTTC. It yields the protein CASSLASVSGGANEQFF.

The CDR3 DNA reads TGTGCCAGCAGCTTTGGCGGCAGCACTTCTAACTATGGCTACACCTTC. It codes for CASSFGGSTSNYGYTF. The rearrangement links TRBV5-4 to TRBJ1-2; the D is unclear. Germline CDR1 SGHNT, CDR2 YYREEE (reference sequence). CDR3 length equals 16 residues. V shed 2 bases and J shed 0 bases, with 14 bases lying between them.

The chain employs TRBV6-4 and TRBJ2-3; D is ambiguous. Trimming left V 0 bases short and J 1 base short, with 8 bases between. The CDR3 consists of 15 residues. CDR1 is MRHNA, CDR2 SNTAGT, per germline. This CDR3 reads CASSDSLGGTDTQYF. The DNA of the CDR3 is TGTGCCAGCAGTGACTCCCTGGGCGGCACAGATACGCAGTATTTT.